Listed below are T cell receptor beta chains from one sample, sequenced in a study of blood T cell repertoires in COVID-19. TCRdb's copy holds only in-frame clones and misses some; the assay was immunoSEQ multiplex PCR. Of 450,000 to 600,000 clones listed, about nine tenths are singletons. Sequencing input: PBMCs or T cells enriched from blood (not recorded which). The receptors were gathered from a woman between 18 and 29 years old who had recovered from COVID-19. Both conserved end residues are part of each CDR3. Each record gives: CDR3 length, V gene, J gene, D gene, clone size, CDR3 protein, CDR3 DNA. A D gene is named only where the DNA matches it firmly. A clone size is listed for some rows: how often the clone was seen (once, few, many), or a class if it is expanded.

length: 15; V: TRBV27; J: TRBJ2-2; D: .; size: .; CDR3: CASSYIQSGTGELFF; DNA: TGTGCCAGCAGTTACATACAATCTGGCACCGGGGAGCTGTTTTTT
length: 15; V: TRBV4-1; J: TRBJ2-7; D: .; size: few; CDR3: CASSQEEGLAYEQYF; DNA: TGCGCCAGCAGCCAAGAAGAGGGCCTCGCCTACGAGCAGTACTTC
length: 15; V: TRBV2; J: TRBJ2-7; D: .; size: .; CDR3: CASSEALTGTYEQYF; DNA: TGTGCCAGCAGTGAGGCTCTTACAGGGACCTACGAGCAGTACTTC
length: 16; V: TRBV3-1/TRBV3-2; J: TRBJ1-1; D: .; size: once; CDR3: CASSQFVSFRNTEAFF; DNA: TGTGCCAGCAGCCAGTTCGTTTCTTTCAGAAACACTGAAGCTTTCTTT
length: 17; V: TRBV5-1; J: TRBJ2-3; D: .; size: .; CDR3: CASSLVGPRGSTDTQYF; DNA: TGCGCCAGCAGCTTGGTAGGCCCTCGGGGGAGCACAGATACGCAGTATTTT
length: 14; V: TRBV10-1; J: TRBJ2-3; D: .; size: once; CDR3: CASSESGTPDTQYF; DNA: TGCGCCAGCAGTGAGTCGGGGACTCCGGATACGCAGTATTTT
length: 18; V: TRBV7-5; J: TRBJ1-1; D: .; size: once; CDR3: CARSLAGTGSRMNTEAFF; DNA: TGTGCCAGAAGCTTAGCCGGGACAGGGAGCCGCATGAACACTGAAGCTTTCTTT
length: 15; V: TRBV2; J: TRBJ1-6; D: TRBD1; size: few; CDR3: CASSVVGHRGTPLHF; DNA: TGTGCCAGCAGTGTGGTCGGTCACAGGGGTACACCCCTCCACTTT
length: 14; V: TRBV2; J: TRBJ2-5; D: TRBD2; size: .; CDR3: CASNVRAGGETQYF; DNA: TGTGCCAGCAATGTGAGGGCGGGGGGAGAGACCCAGTACTTC
length: 16; V: TRBV30; J: TRBJ1-6; D: .; size: .; CDR3: CAWSVSGISWNSPLHF; DNA: TGTGCCTGGAGTGTATCGGGGATAAGTTGGAATTCACCCCTCCACTTT
length: 13; V: TRBV6-5; J: TRBJ1-3; D: .; size: .; CDR3: CGTVAVTGNTIYF; DNA: TGTGGCACGGTAGCGGTGACTGGAAACACCATATATTTT
length: 13; V: TRBV7-2; J: TRBJ1-1; D: .; size: once; CDR3: CASSFKVDTEAFF; DNA: TGTGCCAGCAGCTTTAAAGTAGACACTGAAGCTTTCTTT
length: 12; V: TRBV2; J: TRBJ1-2; D: .; size: .; CDR3: CASSEPGYGYTF; DNA: TGTGCCAGCAGTGAACCGGGCTATGGCTACACCTTC
length: 15; V: TRBV5-6; J: TRBJ2-1; D: TRBD2; size: .; CDR3: CASSLQRGAYNEQFF; DNA: TGTGCCAGCAGCCTACAGCGGGGGGCCTACAATGAGCAGTTCTTC
length: 14; V: TRBV9; J: TRBJ1-2; D: .; size: .; CDR3: CASSVLDSSYGYTF; DNA: TGTGCCAGCAGCGTTTTAGACAGTTCCTATGGCTACACCTTC
length: 14; V: TRBV2; J: TRBJ2-3; D: .; size: .; CDR3: CASSPRQATDTQYF; DNA: TGTGCCAGCAGTCCTCGACAGGCCACAGATACGCAGTATTTT
length: 15; V: TRBV30; J: TRBJ2-1; D: .; size: .; CDR3: CALQDRLVGSDEQFF; DNA: TGTGCCCTACAGGACCGACTAGTGGGTAGCGATGAGCAGTTCTTC
length: 14; V: TRBV6-5; J: TRBJ2-7; D: .; size: .; CDR3: CASSYSSGTYEQYF; DNA: TGTGCCAGCAGTTACTCGTCAGGGACATACGAGCAGTACTTC
length: 15; V: TRBV5-4; J: TRBJ2-2; D: TRBD1; size: .; CDR3: CASSLDRANTGELFF; DNA: TGTGCCAGCAGCCTGGACAGGGCGAACACCGGGGAGCTGTTTTTT
length: 16; V: TRBV25-1; J: TRBJ2-3; D: TRBD2; size: .; CDR3: CASSDLASGGGDTQYF; DNA: TGTGCCAGCAGTGATCTAGCTAGCGGGGGTGGGGATACGCAGTATTTT
length: 15; V: TRBV5-6; J: TRBJ1-5; D: .; size: .; CDR3: CASRNQGYSNQPQHF; DNA: TGTGCCAGCAGAAACCAGGGCTATAGCAATCAGCCCCAGCATTTT
length: 15; V: TRBV7-9; J: TRBJ2-5; D: TRBD2; size: few; CDR3: CASSSGREYQETQYF; DNA: TGTGCCAGCAGCTCGGGGAGGGAGTACCAAGAGACCCAGTACTTC
length: 18; V: TRBV2; J: TRBJ2-5; D: TRBD2; size: .; CDR3: CASSEKASGGAGEETQYF; DNA: TGTGCCAGCAGTGAAAAGGCTAGCGGGGGGGCCGGAGAAGAGACCCAGTACTTC
length: 17; V: TRBV5-1; J: TRBJ2-1; D: TRBD2; size: .; CDR3: CASSSSVSGGSYNEQFF; DNA: TGCGCCAGCAGCTCCTCTGTGTCGGGGGGGTCCTACAATGAGCAGTTCTTC
length: 12; V: TRBV12-3/TRBV12-4; J: TRBJ1-2; D: .; size: .; CDR3: CASSFTGRGYTF; DNA: TGTGCCAGCAGTTTTACAGGGAGAGGCTACACCTTC
length: 13; V: TRBV3-1/TRBV3-2; J: TRBJ1-1; D: .; size: .; CDR3: CASSQDPGTEAFF; DNA: TGTGCCAGCAGCCAAGATCCAGGAACTGAAGCTTTCTTT
length: 14; V: TRBV30; J: TRBJ2-3; D: .; size: once; CDR3: CAWSPEVSTDTQYF; DNA: TGTGCCTGGAGTCCAGAGGTGAGCACAGATACGCAGTATTTT
length: 15; V: TRBV19; J: TRBJ1-2; D: TRBD1; size: .; CDR3: CASSTPGQVLPGYTF; DNA: TGTGCCAGTAGTACACCGGGACAGGTACTCCCTGGCTACACCTTC
length: 14; V: TRBV9; J: TRBJ1-1; D: .; size: once; CDR3: CASSEADGNTEAFF; DNA: TGTGCCAGCAGCGAAGCGGATGGGAACACTGAAGCTTTCTTT
length: 14; V: TRBV11-2; J: TRBJ1-1; D: .; size: .; CDR3: CASSLDYLNTEAFF; DNA: TGTGCCAGCAGCTTAGACTACCTGAACACTGAAGCTTTCTTT
length: 17; V: TRBV28; J: TRBJ2-3; D: TRBD2; size: .; CDR3: CASRLPGLAGGTDTQYF; DNA: TGTGCCAGCAGATTACCGGGACTAGCGGGGGGCACAGATACGCAGTATTTT
length: 17; V: TRBV19; J: TRBJ1-2; D: TRBD1; size: .; CDR3: CASSFSMDRRSNYGYTF; DNA: TGTGCCAGTAGTTTCTCCATGGACAGGAGATCTAACTATGGCTACACCTTC
length: 16; V: TRBV3-1/TRBV3-2; J: TRBJ1-2; D: .; size: .; CDR3: CASSQDLYSGVDGYTF; DNA: TGTGCCAGCAGCCAAGATCTATATTCGGGTGTCGATGGCTACACCTTC
length: 14; V: TRBV19; J: TRBJ1-6; D: .; size: .; CDR3: CASRSNSYNSPLHF; DNA: TGTGCCAGTAGAAGCAACTCCTATAATTCACCCCTCCACTTT
length: 14; V: TRBV27; J: TRBJ1-6; D: TRBD1; size: .; CDR3: CASSRTGYNSPLHF; DNA: TGTGCCAGCAGCCGGACAGGCTATAATTCACCCCTCCACTTT
length: 13; V: TRBV2; J: TRBJ1-2; D: .; size: once; CDR3: CASSEMAFYGYTF; DNA: TGTGCCAGCAGTGAAATGGCCTTCTATGGCTACACCTTC
length: 14; V: TRBV6-5; J: TRBJ2-7; D: .; size: .; CDR3: CASSATGISYEQYF; DNA: TGTGCCAGCAGCGCAACGGGGATCTCCTACGAGCAGTACTTC
length: 14; V: TRBV2; J: TRBJ2-2; D: TRBD1; size: few; CDR3: CASTGTGMTGELFF; DNA: TGTGCCAGCACCGGGACAGGGATGACCGGGGAGCTGTTTTTT
length: 16; V: TRBV2; J: TRBJ2-1; D: TRBD2; size: .; CDR3: CASSEAWGGPYNEQFF; DNA: TGTGCCAGCAGTGAAGCATGGGGGGGACCTTACAATGAGCAGTTCTTC
length: 17; V: TRBV5-1; J: TRBJ1-1; D: .; size: .; CDR3: CASSENALQGANTEAFF; DNA: TGCGCCAGCAGCGAGAACGCACTCCAGGGCGCGAACACTGAAGCTTTCTTT
length: 15; V: TRBV4-1; J: TRBJ2-3; D: TRBD2; size: .; CDR3: CASASGGSGWNTQYF; DNA: TGCGCCAGCGCGTCGGGGGGGTCGGGTTGGAATACGCAGTATTTT
length: 16; V: TRBV13; J: TRBJ1-2; D: TRBD1; size: .; CDR3: CASSLGDRELGYGYTF; DNA: TGTGCCAGCAGCTTAGGGGACAGGGAATTGGGCTATGGCTACACCTTC
length: 15; V: TRBV4-1; J: TRBJ2-7; D: TRBD1; size: .; CDR3: CASSHSPGQSYEQYF; DNA: TGCGCCAGCAGCCACTCCCCGGGACAGTCCTACGAGCAGTACTTC
length: 13; V: TRBV30; J: TRBJ2-1; D: TRBD2; size: .; CDR3: CAESGGVGNEQFF; DNA: TGTGCGGAGAGCGGGGGGGTGGGCAATGAGCAGTTCTTC
length: 16; V: TRBV5-1; J: TRBJ2-5; D: TRBD1; size: .; CDR3: CASGVGRQGFQETQYF; DNA: TGCGCCAGCGGCGTCGGACGACAGGGTTTCCAAGAGACCCAGTACTTC
length: 13; V: TRBV24-1; J: TRBJ1-1; D: .; size: .; CDR3: CATSDLEQHEAFF; DNA: TGTGCCACCAGTGATTTGGAACAGCATGAAGCTTTCTTT
length: 15; V: TRBV4-1; J: TRBJ1-6; D: .; size: once; CDR3: CASSPGLLEALPLHF; DNA: TGCGCCAGCAGCCCCGGTCTCCTCGAGGCCCTGCCCCTCCACTTT
length: 16; V: TRBV15; J: TRBJ2-1; D: TRBD1; size: .; CDR3: CATSRDLGQWDNEQFF; DNA: TGTGCCACCAGCAGAGATCTGGGACAGTGGGACAATGAGCAGTTCTTC
length: 15; V: TRBV5-4; J: TRBJ1-1; D: .; size: once; CDR3: CASSLWGRGLTEAFF; DNA: TGTGCCAGCAGCTTGTGGGGGAGGGGGTTGACTGAAGCTTTCTTT
length: 15; V: TRBV6-5; J: TRBJ2-1; D: .; size: .; CDR3: CASSSRLGLYNEQFF; DNA: TGTGCCAGCAGCTCCCGACTCGGGTTATACAATGAGCAGTTCTTC
length: 13; V: TRBV6-5; J: TRBJ1-2; D: TRBD1; size: .; CDR3: CAREGAPLGGYTF; DNA: TGTGCCAGGGAGGGGGCGCCTTTAGGGGGCTACACCTTC
length: 13; V: TRBV5-1; J: TRBJ1-1; D: .; size: .; CDR3: CASSLVPGTEAFF; DNA: TGCGCCAGCAGCTTGGTTCCGGGTACTGAAGCTTTCTTT
length: 13; V: TRBV7-2; J: TRBJ1-1; D: .; size: few; CDR3: CASSFPVNTEAFF; DNA: TGTGCCAGCAGCTTTCCAGTGAACACTGAAGCTTTCTTT
length: 13; V: TRBV3-1/TRBV3-2; J: TRBJ1-1; D: .; size: .; CDR3: CASSQAGVTEAFF; DNA: TGTGCCAGCAGCCAAGCGGGAGTCACTGAAGCTTTCTTT
length: 15; V: TRBV29-1; J: TRBJ2-5; D: TRBD2; size: .; CDR3: CSVMGASGSQETQYF; DNA: TGCAGCGTTATGGGGGCTAGCGGGAGTCAAGAGACCCAGTACTTC
length: 17; V: TRBV4-1; J: TRBJ2-2; D: TRBD2; size: .; CDR3: CASSQNVPGLVTGELFF; DNA: TGCGCCAGCAGCCAAAATGTCCCGGGACTAGTAACCGGGGAGCTGTTTTTT
length: 11; V: TRBV30; J: TRBJ2-5; D: .; size: .; CDR3: CAWTARETQYF; DNA: TGTGCCTGGACTGCCAGGGAGACCCAGTACTTC
length: 12; V: TRBV19; J: TRBJ2-1; D: TRBD1; size: .; CDR3: CASSPDRVRQFF; DNA: TGTGCCAGTAGTCCAGACAGGGTCAGGCAGTTCTTC
length: 14; V: TRBV18; J: TRBJ2-7; D: .; size: .; CDR3: CASSPESGSYEQYF; DNA: TGTGCCAGCTCACCAGAATCGGGCTCCTACGAGCAGTACTTC